This T cell receptor beta chain was sequenced for a study of cytomegalovirus exposure and HLA in healthy donors. PCR employed 60 Vbeta and 13 Jbeta primers. TCRdb's table, derived via immunoSEQ multiplex PCR, lists solely in-frame clones and lacks some. The sample records about 140,000 clones, 76% being singletons. The junction had 3 bases not matched to a gene; V was cut back by 4 bases and J by 0 bases. The CDR3 runs to 16 residues. Germline V gives CDR1 MDHEN, CDR2 SYDVKM. Sequences were obtained from PBMCs. This chain links TRBV28 with TRBJ2-7; 13 positions agree with TRBD2. This clonotype was sampled from a male donor in good health and CMV-seronegative. CDR3 loop: CASSYGTSGTSYEQYF. The CDR3 DNA reads as TGTGCCAGCAGTTACGGGACTAGCGGGACCTCCTACGAGCAGTACTTC.